Each of the 30 T cell receptor beta chains below was sequenced from the same sample in a study of CD8+CD57+ T cells in acquired aplastic anemia (dated by TCRdb to the late 2010s). The patients picked for sequencing were ones in whom flow cytometry had shown an expansion of CD8+CD57+ cells. TCRdb names Illumina HiSeq 2000 as the instrument used. Genomic DNA was used as template for profiling of TCR beta VDJ combinations and CDR3 sequences. The public reads were reprocessed in TCRdb via fastp at Q25 and MiXCR, keeping in-frame beta chains. Merged by CDR3 protein, the rows form single entries marked with the most common genes and DNA. Within this sample are approximately 190,000 distinct CDR3 sequences, with less than 60% of them counted one time only. The leading ten clones occupy about 9.5% of the sample. Sequencing input: sorted CD4+, CD8+, or CD8+CD57+ T cells (not recorded which) from PBMCs. All receptors derive from a human donor with aplastic anemia.

This clonotype was seen at least ten times. The V call is TRBV7-3, the J call TRBJ2-3; TRBD1 aligns across 10 bases. CDR3 length equals 16 residues. Germline-derived CDR1 and CDR2 are SGHTA and FQGTGA. J lost 4 bases, V lost 0 bases, and 4 bases had no gene match. CDR3 region: CASSLTRDRGSDTQYF. The CDR3 DNA reads as TGTGCCAGCAGCTTAACCCGGGACAGGGGCTCAGATACGCAGTATTTT.

J is TRBJ2-7 and V is TRBV19; tentatively, D is TRBD1 or TRBD2 (5 bases each). V was clipped by 3 bases and J by 3 bases, with 9 bases between them. Germline V gene sequence: CDR1 LNHDA, CDR2 SQIVND (reference sequence). This CDR3 region has 13 residues. The CDR3 protein is CASSIGAHYEQYF. The CDR3 bases are TGTGCCAGTAGTATCGGGGCCCACTACGAGCAGTACTTC. Full variable domain (rest looked up from reference TRBV19 and TRBJ2-7): DGGITQSPKYLFRKEGQNVTLSCEQNLNHDAMYWYRQDPGQGLRLIYYSQIVNDFQKGDIAEGYSVSREKKESFPLTVTSAQKNPTAFYLCASSIGAHYEQYFGPGTRLTVT.

This clonotype was counted ten times or more. The V call is TRBV15, the J call TRBJ1-1, with no clear D. The germline V gene has CDR1 LNHNV and CDR2 YYDKDF (reference sequence). The CDR3 runs to 14 residues. Trimming pared 0 bases from V and 5 bases from J, leaving 10 bases between. DNA for the CDR3: TGTGCCACCAGCAGAGATATAGCGAGGACTGAAGCTTTCTTT. This gives the protein CATSRDIARTEAFF.

This clonotype was seen more than once but under ten times. V is TRBV27 and J is TRBJ1-1; tentative D call: TRBD1 (5 bases). Germline V CDR1 and CDR2: MNHEY, SMNVEV (reference sequence). This CDR3 has 15 residues. Trimming removed 3 bases at V and 1 base at J, with 12 bases between. CDR3 bases: TGTGCCAGCAGTTTCGGGAGACAGTCGAACACTGAAGCTTTCTTT. This encodes CASSFGRQSNTEAFF.

On this clonotype: Without the conserved terminal phenylalanine or tryptophan, this CDR3 likely stems from a read error. The chain couples TRBV7-3 to TRBJ1-1, with 8 bases aligning to TRBD1. Germline V lookup: CDR1 SGHTA, CDR2 FQGTGA. V shed 5 bases, J shed 0 bases, and the junction held 8 bases outside the gene matches. This CDR3 is built from 16 residues. The chain's CDR3 is CASSQRDRRMNTEAFS. Here the CDR3 DNA reads TGTGCCAGCAGCCAACGGGACAGGCGAATGAACACTGAAGCTTTCTCT.

This clonotype occurred many times. The genes are TRBV9 and TRBJ2-7; 8 bases match TRBD1. The germline V gene has CDR1 SGDLS and CDR2 YYNGEE. V was clipped by 4 bases and J by 6 bases; unmatched bases: 12. There are 15 residues in the CDR3. CDR3 sequence (DNA): TGTGCCAGCAGCCCCTCGGGTCAGGGGGCCCCCGAGCAGTACTTC. Translation gives CASSPSGQGAPEQYF.

The chain joins TRBV15 to TRBJ1-3, with D possibly TRBD1 on 5 matching bases. Per the germline V gene, CDR1 is LNHNV and CDR2 is YYDKDF (reference sequence). This CDR3 comprises 16 residues. V lost 0 bases and J 8 bases, leaving 17 bases between the germline ends. In DNA, the CDR3 is TGTGCCACCAGCAGAGAGGGAAGGGACCCGGCGGACACCATATATTTT. Translating it yields CATSREGRDPADTIYF.

This clonotype was recorded only once. The CDR3: CASSRGGKETQYF. The CDR3 bases are TGTGCCAGCAGCAGGGGAGGGAAAGAGACCCAGTACTTC. The gene calls are TRBV12-3 or TRBV12-4 and TRBJ2-5; D is perhaps TRBD2 (7 bases). CDR3 length: 13 residues. Trimming removed 6 bases from V and 3 bases from J, with 11 bases in between.

For this clonotype: One junction end disagrees with the germline gene, perhaps due to a read error. The rearrangement joins TRBV10-3 to TRBJ2-7; 9 bases agree with TRBD2. The CDR3 is 16 residues long. Germline CDR1 ENHRY, CDR2 SYGVKD. For the CDR3, the DNA is TGTGCCAGCAGTTACTCGCCTAGCGGGGATGCCTACGAGCAGTACTTC. Its protein product is CASSYSPSGDAYEQYF.

To note about this clonotype: An end of the junction differs from the germline gene, which may be a read error. The chain uses TRBV10-2 and TRBJ2-1; D possibly corresponds to TRBD1 (6 bases). Germline CDR1 reads WSHSY; CDR2 reads SAAADI. This CDR3 region has 13 residues. The CDR3 sequence is CASKGGSYNEQLF. The CDR3, as DNA: TGCGCCAGCAAAGGGGGATCCTACAACGAGCAGCTCTTC.

This sequence joins TRBV6-1 and TRBJ2-1; the match to TRBD2 covers 9 bases. V shed 0 bases and J 6 bases; nucleotides not matched to a gene: 0. The germline gives CDR1 MNHNS, CDR2 SASEGT. The CDR3 sequence is 14 residues long. The CDR3 sequence is CASSEASGGNEQFF. As DNA, the CDR3 is TGTGCCAGCAGTGAAGCTAGCGGGGGCAATGAGCAGTTCTTC.

This clonotype was detected many times. The chain employs TRBV6-1 and TRBJ2-3, with 7 bases lining up with TRBD2. This CDR3 has 12 amino acids. Germline V lookup: CDR1 MNHNS, CDR2 SASEGT. Germline trimming cut 6 bases from V and 7 bases from J; bases unmatched to any gene: 4. The CDR3 reads CASRREANTQYF. CDR3 DNA: TGTGCCAGCAGACGGGAGGCAAATACGCAGTATTTT.

The chain has TRBV5-1 and TRBJ2-3; D is possibly TRBD1 (5 bases). CDR3 length: 13 amino acids. CDR1 SGHRS and CDR2 YFSETQ come from the germline V gene. Deletions cut 7 bases from V and 2 bases from J, with 11 bases between. The chain's CDR3 is CASWGPDTDTQYF. The CDR3 DNA reads as TGCGCCAGCTGGGGCCCGGACACAGATACGCAGTATTTT. Full variable domain (rest looked up from reference TRBV5-1 and TRBJ2-3): KAGVTQTPRYLIKTRGQQVTLSCSPISGHRSVSWYQQTPGQGLQFLFEYFSETQRNKGNFPGRFSGRQFSNSRSEMNVSTLELGDSALYLCASWGPDTDTQYFGPGTRLTVL.

The chain uses TRBV7-9 and TRBJ1-2; D is unclear. The CDR3 runs to 12 residues. CDR1 and CDR2 from the germline V gene are SEHNR and FQNEAQ (reference sequence). The V gene lost 5 bases and the J gene lost 4 bases, with 8 bases spanning the gap. The CDR3 coding sequence is TGTGCCAGCAGCGAAGAACTCTATGGCTACACCTTC. Its protein product is CASSEELYGYTF.

The chain has TRBV5-1 and TRBJ2-1; no definite D call. The CDR3 covers 14 residues. Germline V gene lookup returns CDR1 SGHRS and CDR2 YFSETQ. The V end lost 0 bases, the J end lost 3 bases, and 7 bases lay between the germline ends. The CDR3, as DNA: TGCGCCAGCAGCTTGGGGCAGGACTACAATGAGCAGTTCTTC. Encoded protein: CASSLGQDYNEQFF.

In its sample, this clonotype was seen many times. The V gene is TRBV20-1, the J gene TRBJ1-5; tentatively, D is TRBD1 (6 bases). From germline, CDR1 is DFQATT and CDR2 SNEGSKA (reference sequence). The V gene lost 5 bases and the J gene lost 5 bases, with 13 bases spanning the gap. This CDR3 spans 13 amino acids. The CDR3 region has the DNA TGCAGTGCTGGTTGGCAGGGGTATCAGCCCCAGCATTTT. The encoded protein is CSAGWQGYQPQHF.

This clonotype was observed a few times. The chain combines TRBV15 with TRBJ2-3; 7 bases line up with TRBD2. CDR1 LNHNV and CDR2 YYDKDF come from the germline V gene (reference sequence). This CDR3 is built from 16 residues. With V trimmed by 5 bases and J by 3 bases, 11 bases remained unmatched. The CDR3 region is CATSYWSGGSTDTQYF. The CDR3 bases are TGTGCCACCAGCTATTGGTCGGGAGGTAGTACAGATACGCAGTATTTT.

The chain carries TRBV25-1 and TRBJ1-5; 9 nucleotides agree with TRBD1. In germline, CDR1 is MGHDK, CDR2 SYGVNS. CDR3 length: 14 amino acids. V gave up 8 bases and J gave up 6 bases; unmatched junction bases: 8. The CDR3 bases are TGTGCCAGCTCGGGACAGGGCGAGGGTCAGCCCCAGCATTTT. Translated: CASSGQGEGQPQHF.

This clonotype was recorded a few times. J is TRBJ1-1 and V is TRBV11-2, with D possibly TRBD1 on 5 matching bases. The CDR3 sequence is 16 residues long. The V and J ends lost 0 bases and 5 bases respectively, with 16 bases between them. Germline assignment: CDR1 SGHAT and CDR2 FQNNGV. CDR3 DNA sequence: TGTGCCAGCAGCTTAGACTCCAGGCAGGGATTTACTGAAGCTTTCTTT. This gives the protein CASSLDSRQGFTEAFF. Together with reference TRBV11-2 and TRBJ1-1, the CDR3 gives the full variable domain: EAGVAQSPRYKIIEKRQSVAFWCNPISGHATLYWYQQILGQGPKLLIQFQNNGVVDDSQLPKDRFSAERLKGVDSTLKIQPAKLEDSAVYLCASSLDSRQGFTEAFFGQGTRLTVV.

This clonotype was observed at least ten times. The rearrangement links TRBV5-4 to TRBJ2-1; D is unclear. The CDR3 length is 12 residues. V gave up 2 bases and J gave up 12 bases, with 12 bases separating them. CDR1 and CDR2 (germline): SGHNT, YYREEE (reference sequence). The CDR3 loop is CASSFNQNLQFF. The CDR3 coding sequence is TGTGCCAGCAGCTTCAATCAAAACCTGCAGTTCTTC.

This clonotype was counted many times. CDR3 amino acids: CASSQGPRDSYEQYF. DNA for the CDR3: TGCGCCAGCAGCCAAGGCCCCCGGGACAGCTACGAGCAGTACTTC. The V and J genes are TRBV4-3 and TRBJ2-7; 7 bases align to TRBD1. J lost 3 bases, V lost 1 base, and 6 bases had no gene match. Per germline, CDR1 LGHNA and CDR2 YSLEER. This CDR3 is built from 15 residues.

Comment on this clonotype: Compared with germline, one end of the junction differs, possibly owing to a read error. The chain has TRBV7-3 and TRBJ2-7, with D uncertain. The germline V gene has CDR1 SGHTA and CDR2 FQGTGA. The CDR3 sequence is 14 residues long. The CDR3 reads CASSLTGSSYKQYF. DNA of the CDR3: TGCGCCAGCAGCTTAACCGGCTCGTCCTACAAGCAGTACTTC.

Only a few counts were recorded for this clonotype. The chain recombines TRBV30 with TRBJ1-5; D is undetermined. The germline V gene encodes CDR1 GTSNPN and CDR2 SVGIG (reference sequence). The CDR3 spans 12 residues. The ends were cut back, 0 bases at V and 7 bases at J, with 7 bases in the middle. This chain's CDR3 is CAWSVTGQPQHF. The CDR3 DNA is TGTGCCTGGAGTGTAACGGGGCAGCCCCAGCATTTT.

This clonotype was picked up many times. This rearrangement joins TRBV19 to TRBJ2-7; D perhaps matches TRBD1 (5 bases). V gave up 3 bases and J gave up 3 bases, with 18 bases separating them. The CDR3 runs 16 residues. Germline CDR1 is LNHDA and CDR2 is SQIVND (reference sequence). CDR3 DNA: TGTGCCAGTAGTATTCTCAGCCAGGGTGGTCTCTACGAGCAGTACTTC. Its translation: CASSILSQGGLYEQYF.

This clonotype was recorded many times. V and J are TRBV2 and TRBJ2-7, with D hard to call. The V end lost 6 bases, the J end lost 0 bases, and 12 bases lay between the germline ends. The CDR3 has 14 amino acids. Germline CDR1 and CDR2: SNHLY and FYNNEI. The CDR3 DNA sequence: TGTGCCAGCAGATTTACCCCGAGCTCCTACGAGCAGTACTTC. This translates into CASRFTPSSYEQYF.

The chain recombines TRBV29-1 with TRBJ1-1; D not certain. V was pared by 6 bases and J by 4 bases, with 15 bases between. The CDR3 has 13 residues. Germline V gives CDR1 SQVTM, CDR2 ANQGSEA. Here the CDR3 reads CSVGLLISTEAFF. The CDR3 DNA reads TGCAGCGTAGGACTGCTGATTAGCACTGAAGCTTTCTTT.

Regarding this clonotype: A much larger clonotype is one base distant, so this may be a read error. The rearrangement links TRBV10-3 to TRBJ2-7; TRBD1 might be the D (6 bases). The V end lost 10 bases, the J end lost 3 bases, and 19 bases lay between the germline ends. Per the germline V gene, CDR1 is ENHRY and CDR2 is SYGVKD. The CDR3 length is 14 residues. Here the CDR3 DNA reads TGTGCCAGCAGCCGGGACACGCCGGTCTACGAGCAGTACTTC. Protein: CASSRDTPVYEQYF.

The V and J genes are TRBV4-3 and TRBJ2-2; tentatively, D is TRBD2 (6 bases). Germline-derived CDR1 and CDR2 are LGHNA and YSLEER. V lost 0 bases, J lost 5 bases, and 13 bases lay in between. This CDR3 is built from 16 residues. Here the CDR3 reads CASSQDLSGETGELFF. CDR3 coding DNA: TGCGCCAGCAGCCAAGATTTGTCGGGGGAGACCGGGGAGCTGTTTTTT.

The chain combines TRBV18 with TRBJ2-6, with a weak D call TRBD1 (5 bases). Per the germline V gene, CDR1 is KGHSH and CDR2 is LQKENI. The CDR3 runs 15 residues. With 1 base removed from V and 2 bases from J, the gap between germline ends came to 6 bases. In nucleotides, the CDR3 is TGTGCCAGCTCACCACAGGGGACTGGGGCCAACGTCCTGACTTTC. It encodes CASSPQGTGANVLTF. Together with reference TRBV18 and TRBJ2-6, the CDR3 gives the full variable domain: NAGVMQNPRHLVRRRGQEARLRCSPMKGHSHVYWYRQLPEEGLKFMVYLQKENIIDESGMPKERFSAEFPKEGPSILRIQQVVRGDSAAYFCASSPQGTGANVLTFGAGSRLTVL.

The genes are TRBV20-1 and TRBJ1-5; no clear D. Trimming took off 4 bases at V and 3 bases at J, with 13 bases between the two ends. The germline V gene encodes CDR1 DFQATT and CDR2 SNEGSKA (reference sequence). This CDR3 spans 14 amino acids. CDR3 amino acids: CSAISVDSNQPQHF. CDR3 nucleotides: TGCAGTGCTATTTCGGTGGACTCCAATCAGCCCCAGCATTTT.